This T cell receptor beta chain was recovered during a study of control samples from healthy donors and cancer patients. Libraries were prepared by immunoSEQ multiplex PCR; TCRdb keeps only in-frame clonotypes and omits some of them. The data hold 120,000 or so clones, with about 88% observed a single time. There are 14 residues in the CDR3. Germline V CDR1 and CDR2: MDHEN, SYDVKM. The V end was cut by 6 bases, the J end by 4 bases, with 10 bases between. The origin of this receptor is a man in his late teens or twenties in good health. Sequenced material: blood. J is TRBJ2-6 and V is TRBV28, with D possibly TRBD1 on 6 matching bases. CDR3: CASRWDTGANVLTF. Here the CDR3 DNA reads TGTGCCAGCAGATGGGACACGGGGGCCAACGTCCTGACTTTC.